These 17 T cell receptor beta chains share one sample of origin, sequenced in a study of cytomegalovirus exposure and HLA in healthy donors. This PCR relied on a set of 60 Vbeta primers and 13 Jbeta primers. TCRdb's table, derived via immunoSEQ multiplex PCR, lists solely in-frame clones and lacks some. The sample holds nearly 95,000 clones, nearly 80% seen once. The sample consisted of PBMCs. The receptors were gathered from a woman in her thirties or forties in good health and CMV-seronegative.

The chain recombines TRBV7-9 with TRBJ2-2; tentatively, D is TRBD1 (6 bases). Germline lookup yields CDR1 SEHNR and CDR2 FQNEAQ (reference sequence). CDR3 length: 13 amino acids. Trimming stripped 4 bases from V and 5 bases from J, with 8 bases between. The CDR3 bases are TGTGCCAGCAGCTCCAGGGGTACCGGGGAGCTGTTTTTT. It encodes CASSSRGTGELFF.

This chain joins TRBV9 and TRBJ1-1; maybe TRBD1 (5 bases). Trimming took off 1 base at V and 1 base at J, with 8 bases between the two ends. The CDR3 sequence is 14 residues long. Germline V gene lookup returns CDR1 SGDLS and CDR2 YYNGEE. The CDR3 DNA reads TGTGCCAGCAGCGTACGGGGGACGAACACTGAAGCTTTCTTT. Its protein is CASSVRGTNTEAFF. The full variable domain, with the rest looked up from reference TRBV9 and TRBJ1-1, is DSGVTQTPKHLITATGQRVTLRCSPRSGDLSVYWYQQSLDQGLQFLIQYYNGEERAKGNILERFSAQQFPDLHSELNLSSLELGDSALYFCASSVRGTNTEAFFGQGTRLTVV.

This clone turned up a few times. The chain recombines TRBV5-5 with TRBJ1-4; perhaps TRBD1 as D (6 bases). Germline-derived CDR1 and CDR2 are SGHKS and YYEKEE (reference sequence). This CDR3 contains 13 residues. V was clipped by 0 bases and J by 7 bases, with 7 bases between them. For the CDR3, the DNA is TGTGCCAGCAGCTTGGTAGGGGGTGAAAAACTGTTTTTT. It specifies CASSLVGGEKLFF.

Here the CDR3 reads CASSSPTERLNYGYTF. The CDR3 region has the DNA TGTGCCAGCAGCTCTCCTACTGAACGTCTTAACTATGGCTACACCTTC. This chain connects TRBV5-4 to TRBJ1-2; D uncertain. V was pared by 3 bases and J by 1 base, with 16 bases between. The CDR3 runs 16 residues. Germline V gene data show CDR1 as SGHNT and CDR2 as YYREEE (reference sequence).

This chain links TRBV28 with TRBJ1-2; 9 bases agree with TRBD1. With 4 bases clipped from V and 8 bases from J, the junction kept 5 bases outside the gene matches. The germline gives CDR1 MDHEN, CDR2 SYDVKM. The CDR3 spans 13 residues. This chain's CDR3 is CASSSGQGAGYTF. The CDR3 coding sequence is TGTGCCAGCAGTTCGGGACAGGGAGCCGGCTACACCTTC.

This rearrangement joins TRBV5-8 to TRBJ1-1; no reliable D call. V lost 6 bases and J 0 bases, leaving 15 bases between the germline ends. Germline CDR1 and CDR2: SGHTS and YDEGEE. CDR3 length: 15 residues. CDR3 sequence: CASTLLGRLNTEAFF. As DNA, the CDR3 is TGTGCCAGCACCCTCCTGGGGAGATTGAACACTGAAGCTTTCTTT.

CDR3 region: CASSLEGSVMNTEAFF. CDR3 nucleotides: TGTGCCAGCAGCTTGGAGGGGTCAGTCATGAACACTGAAGCTTTCTTT. J is TRBJ1-1 and V is TRBV5-5; TRBD1 is a possible D gene (5 bases). The CDR3 runs 16 residues. Trimming took 0 bases from V and 0 from J, leaving 12 bases between them. Germline-derived CDR1 and CDR2 are SGHKS and YYEKEE (reference sequence).

This chain connects TRBV19 to TRBJ2-7; D is perhaps TRBD1 (6 bases). The CDR3 is 15 amino acids. CDR1 is LNHDA, CDR2 SQIVND, per germline (reference sequence). V was cut by 1 base and J by 1 base, with 11 bases left in between. This chain's CDR3 is CASSIVNDRSYEQYF. The CDR3 DNA reads TGTGCCAGTAGTATAGTGAATGACAGGTCCTACGAGCAGTACTTC.

V gene TRBV7-2 combines with J gene TRBJ1-5, with 8 bases matching TRBD1. V lost 4 bases and J lost 3; bases outside the gene matches: 5. The CDR3 sequence is 15 residues long. The V gene's germline CDR1 is SGHTA and CDR2 FQGNSA. The CDR3 loop is CASSWDRRNNQPQHF. As DNA, the CDR3 is TGTGCCAGCAGCTGGGACAGGCGGAACAATCAGCCCCAGCATTTT. The full variable domain, its missing parts supplied by reference TRBV7-2 and TRBJ1-5, is GAGVSQSPSNKVTEKGKDVELRCDPISGHTALYWYRQSLGQGLEFLIYFQGNSAPDKSGLPSDRFSAERTGGSVSTLTIQRTQQEDSAVYLCASSWDRRNNQPQHFGDGTRLSIL.

This rearrangement joins TRBV29-1 to TRBJ2-1; 8 nucleotides align to TRBD1. CDR3 length: 16 amino acids. With 3 bases clipped from V and 5 bases from J, the junction kept 12 bases outside the gene matches. Germline V CDR1 and CDR2: SQVTM, ANQGSEA. The CDR3 sequence is CSVDSPRTGINNEQFF. CDR3 sequence (DNA): TGCAGCGTTGATTCTCCGAGGACAGGGATAAACAATGAGCAGTTCTTC.

The V call is TRBV7-8, the J call TRBJ2-7; D might be TRBD2 (6 bases). The CDR3 loop spans 14 amino acids. V dropped 4 bases and J dropped 5 bases, with 15 bases sitting between them. CDR1 and CDR2 (germline): SGHVS, FQNEAQ. The CDR3 spells CASSSTSGVHEQYF. The CDR3 region has the DNA TGTGCCAGCAGCTCAACTTCGGGGGTCCACGAGCAGTACTTC. Full variable domain (missing parts from reference TRBV7-8 and TRBJ2-7): GAGVSQSPRYKVAKRGQDVALRCDPISGHVSLFWYQQALGQGPEFLTYFQNEAQLDKSGLPSDRFFAERPEGSVSTLKIQRTQQEDSAVYLCASSSTSGVHEQYFGPGTRLTVT.

This chain uses TRBV19 with TRBJ1-1; perhaps TRBD1 as D (5 bases). There are 13 residues in the CDR3. Germline V lookup: CDR1 LNHDA, CDR2 SQIVND (reference sequence). V was pared by 4 bases and J by 2 bases, with 8 bases between. DNA of the CDR3: TGTGCCAGTAGTAAGGGGACTAACACTGAAGCTTTCTTT. It yields the protein CASSKGTNTEAFF.

Remarks on this clone: An end of the junction differs from the germline gene, which may be a read error. This rearrangement joins TRBV7-9 to TRBJ1-2, with a tentative D call TRBD1 (6 bases). The CDR3 extends over 14 amino acids. Germline V gives CDR1 SEHNR, CDR2 FQNEAQ (reference sequence). The CDR3 DNA is TGTGCCAGCAGCTTGGACAGTGTTTCCTATGGCTACCCCTTC. This gives the protein CASSLDSVSYGYPF.

This sequence joins TRBV5-6 and TRBJ2-1, with 10 bases matching TRBD1. Looked up from germline, CDR1 is SGHDT and CDR2 is YYEEEE. The CDR3 sequence is 15 residues long. V gave up 0 bases and J gave up 4 bases; unmatched junction bases: 1. The DNA for the CDR3 is TGTGCCAGCAGCTTGGGGACAGGGGGATACAATGAGCAGTTCTTC. Protein sequence: CASSLGTGGYNEQFF.

The gene calls are TRBV4-1 and TRBJ1-4; D unclear. The CDR3 length is 16 residues. Trimming removed 0 bases at V and 8 bases at J, with 16 bases between. Per germline, CDR1 MGHRA and CDR2 YSYEKL. In DNA, the CDR3 is TGCGCCAGCAGCCAAGAAAGACCGACTTTCGGGGAAAAACTGTTTTTT. This encodes CASSQERPTFGEKLFF.

The V call is TRBV5-5, the J call TRBJ2-5; D gene ambiguous. This CDR3 contains 15 residues. The germline V and J ends were trimmed by 0 bases and 2 bases, with 11 bases remaining between them. Germline CDR1 and CDR2: SGHKS and YYEKEE (reference sequence). The CDR3 loop reads CASSLVVVRQETQYF. The CDR3 region has the DNA TGTGCCAGCAGCTTGGTGGTGGTTCGGCAAGAGACCCAGTACTTC.

The CDR3 loop reads CASSADPGTVNSPLHF. DNA for the CDR3: TGTGCCAGCAGCGCGGATCCCGGGACAGTAAATTCACCCCTCCACTTT. The V gene is TRBV7-2, the J gene TRBJ1-6; TRBD1 matches at 7 bases. The CDR3 spans 16 residues. V was clipped by 5 bases and J by 7 bases; unmatched bases: 11. Germline CDR1 reads SGHTA; CDR2 reads FQGNSA.